The 5 T cell receptor beta chains presented below share a single source sample, sequenced in a study of T cells in Graves' hyperthyroidism and ophthalmopathy. Regions amplified from RNA transcripts were the TCR beta CDR3 regions. HTBI primers were employed in a first-round RT-PCR of the TCR CDR3. TCRdb passed the multiplex PCR reads through MiXCR, listing each CDR3 protein once. This table holds 600,000 to 750,000 distinct CDR3 sequences, approximately 15% found once. Material for sequencing was blood. All receptors come from a man aged 45-60 years with Graves' hyperthyroidism.

This chain uses TRBV18 with TRBJ2-5; D call uncertain. This CDR3 contains 13 residues. The germline V and J ends were trimmed by 2 bases and 1 base, with 5 bases remaining between them. CDR1 is KGHSH, CDR2 LQKENI, per germline. In DNA, the CDR3 is TGTGCCAGCTCACCAAACACCCAAGAGACCCAGTACTTC. This encodes CASSPNTQETQYF.

This clonotype was seen a handful of times. This chain joins TRBV2 and TRBJ1-2; D possibly corresponds to TRBD1 (5 bases). V dropped 8 bases and J dropped 1 base, with 8 bases sitting between them. This CDR3 has 12 residues. Germline values: CDR1 SNHLY, CDR2 FYNNEI. The CDR3 region is CASGAFNYGYTF. As DNA, the CDR3 is TGTGCCAGCGGGGCGTTTAACTATGGCTACACCTTC. The full variable domain, in which reference TRBV2 and TRBJ1-2 provide the parts outside the CDR3, is EPEVTQTPSHQVTQMGQEVILRCVPISNHLYFYWYRQILGQKVEFLVSFYNNEISEKSEIFDDQFSVERPDGSNFTLKIRSTKLEDSAMYFCASGAFNYGYTFGSGTRLTVV.

This clonotype has only a few counts. V gene TRBV29-1 combines with J gene TRBJ1-1; 9 nucleotides agree with TRBD1. The CDR3 has 11 residues. The V gene end was trimmed by 6 bases and the J gene end by 6 bases; junction bases not matched to a gene: 2. The germline V gene encodes CDR1 SQVTM and CDR2 ANQGSEA. The CDR3 nucleotides are TGCAGCGTAACAGGGGGCCCTGAAGCTTTCTTT. This gives the protein CSVTGGPEAFF.

The sample holds many counts of this clonotype. The rearrangement joins TRBV28 to TRBJ2-1; 7 bases fit TRBD1. This CDR3 has 14 residues. The V and J ends lost 6 bases and 8 bases, in that order; junction bases with no gene match: 10. Germline CDR1 and CDR2: MDHEN and SYDVKM. Here the CDR3 reads CASSSLGTGDEQFF. The CDR3 DNA reads as TGTGCCAGCAGCAGTTTAGGAACAGGGGATGAGCAGTTCTTC.

V usage is TRBV9 and J usage is TRBJ2-7; weak D call: TRBD1 (6 bases). V dropped 0 bases and J dropped 5 bases, with 12 bases sitting between them. Germline V gene data show CDR1 as SGDLS and CDR2 as YYNGEE. The CDR3 is made up of 14 amino acids. The CDR3: CASSVDRETNEQYF. The CDR3 coding sequence is TGTGCCAGCAGCGTAGACAGGGAGACCAACGAGCAGTACTTC.